This passage covers 10 T cell receptor beta chains from one sample sequenced in a study of cytomegalovirus exposure and HLA in healthy donors. The PCR made use of 60 Vbeta and 13 Jbeta primers. The data were produced by immunoSEQ multiplex PCR, yet TCRdb's version contains in-frame clones alone and is incomplete. The table has 150,000 to 200,000 clones, around 80% seen once. Sequenced: PBMCs. The receptor set was obtained from a woman aged 25-40 years in good health and CMV-seropositive.

This chain uses TRBV29-1 with TRBJ2-3, with 8 bases lining up with TRBD1. The CDR3 spans 12 residues. Germline loops: CDR1 SQVTM, CDR2 ANQGSEA. Trimming took 7 bases from V and 3 from J; bases not matched to a gene: 3. The CDR3 loop is CSGRQGTDTQYF. In nucleotides, the CDR3 is TGCAGCGGAAGACAGGGGACAGATACGCAGTATTTT.

The chain employs TRBV2 and TRBJ2-1; possibly TRBD2 for D (5 bases). In germline, CDR1 is SNHLY, CDR2 FYNNEI. The V gene lost 4 bases and the J gene lost 5 bases, with 12 bases spanning the gap. The length of the CDR3 is 14 residues. CDR3 residues: CASSAASSDNEQFF. The CDR3, as DNA: TGTGCCAGCAGTGCGGCTAGCAGTGACAATGAGCAGTTCTTC.

The gene calls are TRBV9 and TRBJ2-1; 10 nucleotides agree with TRBD2. The germline V gene encodes CDR1 SGDLS and CDR2 YYNGEE. The CDR3 has 16 residues. V lost 4 bases, J lost 7 bases, and 11 bases stayed unmatched. The CDR3 DNA follows: TGTGCCAGCAGCTTGAGGGCTAGCGGGGGTGCGAATGAGCAGTTCTTC. It specifies CASSLRASGGANEQFF.

The chain carries TRBV7-9 and TRBJ2-7, with 10 bases that match TRBD1. J gave up 6 bases and V 2 bases, and 7 bases lay outside the gene matches. The CDR3 length is 15 residues. The germline CDR1 and CDR2 sequences are SEHNR and FQNEAQ (reference sequence). The CDR3 DNA reads as TGTGCCAGCAGCTTACGTGGGACAGGGGTTGCCGAGCAGTACTTC. Encoded protein: CASSLRGTGVAEQYF.

The chain recombines TRBV6-1 with TRBJ2-3; TRBD2 matches at 8 bases. The V gene end was trimmed by 4 bases and the J gene end by 2 bases; junction bases not matched to a gene: 5. In germline, CDR1 is MNHNS, CDR2 SASEGT. The CDR3 runs 15 residues. The CDR3 DNA follows: TGTGCCAGCAGTGGAGCGGGGGCCAACACAGATACGCAGTATTTT. It codes for CASSGAGANTDTQYF.

The chain combines TRBV6-5 with TRBJ2-4; TRBD1 agrees at 8 bases. The junction had 7 bases not matched to a gene; V was cut back by 6 bases and J by 6 bases. This CDR3 region has 14 residues. Germline CDR1 reads MNHEY; CDR2 reads SVGAGI. As DNA, the CDR3 is TGTGCCAGCAGCCGGGACAGGCATTTAAACATTCAGTACTTC. Its protein product is CASSRDRHLNIQYF.

The chain employs TRBV7-9 and TRBJ2-7, with a possible D match to TRBD1 (6 bases). With 9 bases removed from V and 4 bases from J, the gap between germline ends came to 10 bases. This CDR3 has 11 amino acids. Germline lookup yields CDR1 SEHNR and CDR2 FQNEAQ (reference sequence). The CDR3, as DNA: TGTGCCAGTAGCAGGGGTTACGAGCAGTACTTC. Translated: CASSRGYEQYF.

The chain recombines TRBV7-8 with TRBJ1-5; no definite D call. The ends were cut back, 4 bases at V and 0 bases at J, with 10 bases in the middle. Germline CDR1 is SGHVS and CDR2 is FQNEAQ. This CDR3 contains 15 residues. The CDR3 sequence is CASSSTVYSNQPQHF. The DNA of the CDR3 is TGTGCCAGCAGCTCTACAGTCTATAGCAATCAGCCCCAGCATTTT.

This chain connects TRBV4-3 to TRBJ1-4; 7 bases map to TRBD1. CDR1 and CDR2 (germline): LGHNA, YSLEER. The CDR3 totals 13 residues. V lost 4 bases to trimming and J lost 8 bases; unmatched junction nucleotides: 4. In DNA, the CDR3 is TGCGCCAGCAGCCTGGAGGGGGCGGAAAAACTGTTTTTT. This translates into CASSLEGAEKLFF.

As for this clone: Mismatch with germline at one junction end may stem from a read error. The rearrangement uses TRBV14 and TRBJ2-2; 7 nucleotides align to TRBD2. The CDR3 runs 13 residues. Germline CDR1 and CDR2: SGHDN and FVKESK. CDR3 residues: CASSRRIGGELFF. CDR3 nucleotide sequence: TGTGCCAGCAGCCGCAGGATTGGGGGGGAGTTGTTTTTT.